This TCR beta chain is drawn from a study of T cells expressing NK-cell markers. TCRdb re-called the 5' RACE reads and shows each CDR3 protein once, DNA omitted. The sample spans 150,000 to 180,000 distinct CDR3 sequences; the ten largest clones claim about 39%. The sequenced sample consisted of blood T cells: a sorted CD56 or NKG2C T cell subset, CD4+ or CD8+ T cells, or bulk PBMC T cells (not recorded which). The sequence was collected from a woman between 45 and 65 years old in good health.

CDR3 loop: CSAREVLRYTEAFF. This chain connects TRBV20-1 to TRBJ1-1. This CDR3 region has 14 residues. Germline V gene lookup returns CDR1 DFQATT and CDR2 SNEGSKA (reference sequence).